The rows below give T cell receptor beta chains drawn from one sample of a study of blood T cells in healthy people across ages. TCRdb reprocessed the 5' RACE reads via MiXCR and lists one record per CDR3 protein. Among around 1,700,000 distinct CDR3 sequences listed, approximately 30% were seen once. Sequencing input: blood. The source of these receptors is a woman aged 30 to 39 in good health. Each CDR3 is given with its conserved first and last residue. The order of the fields is V gene, clone size, D gene, J gene, CDR3 protein, CDR3 DNA. A D gene is named only where the DNA matches it firmly. Clone size is not always given. Where it is, it says once, few, many or a class for expanded clones.

V: TRBV12-3/TRBV12-4
size: many
D: TRBD2
J: TRBJ2-1
CDR3: CASGTMAYNEQFF
DNA: TGTGCCAGCGGGACTATGGCTTACAATGAGCAGTTCTTC

V: TRBV5-1
size: -
D: -
J: TRBJ2-7
CDR3: CASSLVGEGICEQYF
DNA: TGCGCCAGCAGCTTGGTGGGGGAAGGGATATGCGAGCAGTACTTC

V: TRBV9
size: -
D: TRBD2
J: TRBJ2-3
CDR3: CASSAQGLGGRADTQYF
DNA: TGTGCCAGCAGCGCCCAGGGACTTGGCGGGAGAGCAGATACGCAGTATTTT

V: TRBV20-1
size: -
D: -
J: TRBJ1-2
CDR3: CSARGGGSYAGCTF
DNA: TGCAGTGCTAGAGGGGGGGGTTCTTATGCTGGCTGCACCTTC

V: TRBV20-1
size: few
D: -
J: TRBJ1-1
CDR3: CSAREIFGTPTSHTEAFF
DNA: TGCAGTGCTAGGGAAATCTTCGGGACACCGACTTCCCACACTGAAGCTTTCTTT

V: TRBV12-3/TRBV12-4
size: -
D: -
J: TRBJ1-1
CDR3: CASSSPTYTGWGKAFF
DNA: TGTGCCAGCAGTTCGCCGACCTACACCGGATGGGGTAAAGCTTTCTTT

V: TRBV25-1
size: few
D: -
J: TRBJ2-5
CDR3: CASSEDSGETRYF
DNA: TGTGCCAGCAGTGAAGACAGCGGAGAGACCCGGTACTTC

V: TRBV2
size: many
D: TRBD2
J: TRBJ2-5
CDR3: CASSEGLAGGQETQYF
DNA: TGTGCCAGCAGTGAGGGACTAGCGGGAGGTCAAGAGACCCAGTACTTC

V: TRBV7-9
size: few
D: -
J: TRBJ1-2
CDR3: CSSSLGPGYTF
DNA: TGTTCCAGCAGCTTAGGACCTGGCTACACCTTC

V: TRBV4-3
size: few
D: -
J: TRBJ1-2
CDR3: CASSQDRAGNYGYTF
DNA: TGCGCCAGCAGCCAGGATAGGGCTGGAAACTATGGCTACACCTTC

V: TRBV12-3/TRBV12-4
size: few
D: -
J: TRBJ1-2
CDR3: CASSLPGGSYGYTF
DNA: TGTGCCAGCAGTTTACCGGGGGGCAGCTATGGCTACACCTTC

V: TRBV20-1
size: -
D: -
J: TRBJ2-1
CDR3: CSARILAGNEQFF
DNA: TGCAGTGCTAGAATTCTAGCAGGCAATGAGCAGTTCTTC

V: TRBV19
size: -
D: TRBD1
J: TRBJ1-5
CDR3: CASTSGTGTLGGNQPQHF
DNA: TGTGCCAGTACCTCCGGGACAGGGACTTTGGGTGGCAATCAGCCCCAGCATTTT

V: TRBV14
size: -
D: TRBD1
J: TRBJ2-7
CDR3: CASSQARTGGYEQYF
DNA: TGTGCCAGCAGCCAAGCCCGGACAGGGGGGTACGAGCAGTACTTC

V: TRBV7-6
size: -
D: -
J: TRBJ1-5
CDR3: CASSLVMRLRNQPQHF
DNA: TGTGCCAGCAGCTTAGTGATGCGTCTGAGAAATCAGCCCCAGCATTTT

V: TRBV19
size: -
D: TRBD1
J: TRBJ1-1
CDR3: CASGGTGNFF
DNA: TGTGCCAGTGGAGGGACAGGGAATTTCTTT

V: TRBV11-1
size: few
D: -
J: TRBJ2-5
CDR3: CASSSLKETQYF
DNA: TGTGCCAGCAGCTCTTTGAAAGAGACCCAGTACTTC

V: TRBV3-1
size: -
D: -
J: TRBJ2-1
CDR3: CASSPPWDEQFF
DNA: TGTGCCAGCAGCCCCCCGTGGGATGAGCAGTTCTTC

V: TRBV9
size: -
D: -
J: TRBJ2-1
CDR3: CASSTPDSAFYNEQFF
DNA: TGTGCCAGCAGCACCCCGGACTCAGCATTCTACAATGAGCAGTTCTTC

V: TRBV4-1
size: -
D: -
J: TRBJ2-1
CDR3: CASSQVAGQGPYNEQFF
DNA: TGCGCCAGCAGCCAAGTGGCAGGCCAAGGCCCGTACAATGAGCAGTTCTTC

V: TRBV19
size: once
D: -
J: TRBJ1-1
CDR3: CASSITDTTEAFF
DNA: TGTGCCAGTAGTATTACCGACACCACTGAAGCTTTCTTT

V: TRBV14
size: -
D: -
J: TRBJ2-7
CDR3: CAGSQDRVPNEQYF
DNA: TGTGCCGGCAGCCAAGACCGGGTCCCCAACGAGCAGTACTTC

V: TRBV7-9
size: -
D: -
J: TRBJ2-7
CDR3: CASRQTTEQYF
DNA: TGTGCCAGCAGACAGACTACCGAGCAGTACTTC

V: TRBV6-4
size: once
D: -
J: TRBJ2-3
CDR3: CAGGRRVLTDTQYF
DNA: TGTGCCGGGGGTAGGCGGGTACTCACAGATACGCAGTATTTT

V: TRBV20-1
size: few
D: -
J: TRBJ1-5
CDR3: CSARGRPALNQPQHF
DNA: TGCAGTGCTAGGGGGAGGCCAGCCCTTAATCAGCCCCAGCATTTT

V: TRBV3-1
size: many
D: -
J: TRBJ2-4
CDR3: CASSRTGEANIQYF
DNA: TGTGCCAGCAGCCGTACGGGGGAGGCGAACATTCAGTACTTC

V: TRBV6-5
size: many
D: -
J: TRBJ1-2
CDR3: CASSRGGREGGYTF
DNA: TGTGCCAGCAGTCGTGGGGGACGGGAAGGCGGCTACACCTTC

V: TRBV28
size: many
D: -
J: TRBJ2-5
CDR3: CASRATGLGETQYF
DNA: TGTGCCAGCAGGGCGACAGGTCTGGGAGAGACCCAGTACTTC

V: TRBV29-1
size: -
D: -
J: TRBJ1-1
CDR3: CSAKHAEAFF
DNA: TGCAGCGCTAAACACGCTGAAGCTTTCTTT

V: TRBV6-2/TRBV6-3
size: -
D: TRBD1
J: TRBJ1-1
CDR3: CASSPRTGGRKAFF
DNA: TGTGCCAGCAGTCCGAGGACAGGGGGTCGGAAAGCTTTCTTT

V: TRBV24-1
size: few
D: -
J: TRBJ2-3
CDR3: CATSDLLSENIDTQYF
DNA: TGTGCCACCAGTGATTTGTTGTCGGAGAATATAGATACGCAGTATTTT

V: TRBV9
size: few
D: TRBD1
J: TRBJ1-1
CDR3: CASSGGQGAGRTEAFF
DNA: TGTGCCAGCAGCGGGGGACAGGGGGCAGGTCGGACTGAAGCTTTCTTT

V: TRBV27
size: few
D: -
J: TRBJ1-2
CDR3: CASSFNQGGRRGYTF
DNA: TGTGCCAGCAGTTTCAACCAGGGAGGGAGACGTGGCTACACCTTC

V: TRBV4-1
size: -
D: -
J: TRBJ2-1
CDR3: CASSIYTKGGPAYNEQFF
DNA: TGCGCCAGCAGCATCTACACCAAGGGGGGTCCTGCCTACAATGAGCAGTTCTTC

V: TRBV9
size: -
D: TRBD2
J: TRBJ2-3
CDR3: CASSVTAGGPADTQYF
DNA: TGTGCCAGCAGCGTAACAGCGGGGGGGCCCGCAGATACGCAGTATTTT

V: TRBV27
size: few
D: -
J: TRBJ2-1
CDR3: CASSFPRSEQFF
DNA: TGTGCCAGCAGTTTTCCCCGTAGTGAGCAGTTCTTC

V: TRBV7-9
size: -
D: TRBD1
J: TRBJ1-2
CDR3: CASSASTGTGYGYTF
DNA: TGTGCCAGCAGCGCTTCTACCGGGACAGGCTATGGCTACACCTTC

V: TRBV6-5
size: many
D: TRBD2
J: TRBJ2-7
CDR3: CASSYSSSGGGILHEQYF
DNA: TGTGCCAGCAGTTACTCCTCGAGCGGGGGGGGGATTTTGCACGAGCAGTACTTC

V: TRBV6-6
size: -
D: -
J: TRBJ1-5
CDR3: CASSTPGGDMDQPQHF
DNA: TGTGCCAGCAGTACGCCTGGGGGTGACATGGATCAGCCCCAGCATTTT